This TCR beta chain is drawn from a study of blood T cells in healthy people across ages. CDR3 size: 17 residues. The trim removed 5 bases at V and 4 bases at J, leaving 13 bases unmatched. Per germline, CDR1 SEHNR and CDR2 FQNEAQ (reference sequence). Through a sample-barcoded 5' primer and a J-beta primer mix, a second PCR was run for roughly 6 to 12 cycles. MiXCR was run by TCRdb on the 5' RACE reads, yielding one entry per CDR3 protein. The data show under 700,000 distinct CDR3 sequences, less than 25% seen once. Points from the study as a whole: Across the age range, TCR beta diversity per million T cells fell in a roughly linear way.

This clonotype was seen a few times. Its cognate antigen is unknown. The same specimen was also included in a second study, on T cells of mothers and their children. This second study says: Input to cDNA synthesis comprised all extracted RNA, at a ratio of approximately 1.5 ug per 15 ul. A primer called M1S, used in the second PCR, added sample barcodes and 2-4 random nucleotides. For related and unrelated pairs alike, thymic selection shapes TCR recombination output similarly.

The V call is TRBV7-9, the J call TRBJ2-4, with 8 bases fitting TRBD1. The source of this sequence is a boy between 10 and 17 years old in good health. Sequenced material: blood. CDR3 region: CASSPVGGQGSKNIQYF. CDR3 sequence (DNA): TGTGCCAGCAGCCCCGTGGGCGGACAGGGTTCAAAAAACATTCAGTACTTC.